Listed here are 14 T cell receptor beta chains from one sample, sequenced in a study of blood T cell repertoires in COVID-19. Produced via immunoSEQ multiplex PCR; TCRdb's table is partial and in-frame only. Counted here are some 250,000 clones, around 88% occurring once; the ten biggest clones make up less than 4%. The sample consisted of peripheral blood. These TCRs come from a woman in her thirties who had recovered from COVID-19.

V is TRBV7-2 and J is TRBJ2-2; 7 bases align to TRBD1. V was pared by 7 bases and J by 3 bases, with 2 bases of the junction left unmatched. Germline lookup yields CDR1 SGHTA and CDR2 FQGNSA. The CDR3 contains 13 residues. The CDR3: CASITGDTGELFF. CDR3 nucleotides: TGTGCCAGCATCACAGGGGACACCGGGGAGCTGTTTTTT. Supplemented by reference TRBV7-2 and TRBJ2-2, the full variable domain reads GAGVSQSPSNKVTEKGKDVELRCDPISGHTALYWYRQSLGQGLEFLIYFQGNSAPDKSGLPSDRFSAERTGGSVSTLTIQRTQQEDSAVYLCASITGDTGELFFGEGSRLTVL.

This rearrangement joins TRBV2 to TRBJ2-3, with 10 positions matching TRBD2. The V gene's germline CDR1 is SNHLY and CDR2 FYNNEI. V lost 5 bases and J lost 4; bases outside the gene matches: 6. This CDR3 comprises 15 residues. CDR3 nucleotide sequence: TGTGCCAGCAGTCGTGGAGCGGGGGGGCCAGATACGCAGTATTTT. Translating it yields CASSRGAGGPDTQYF.

In its sample, this clone was seen a few times. V gene TRBV5-1 combines with J gene TRBJ1-1; tentatively, D is TRBD1 (6 bases). CDR1 is SGHRS, CDR2 YFSETQ, per germline. V lost 4 bases and J lost 0, with 16 bases in between. The CDR3 runs to 16 residues. The DNA of the CDR3 is TGCGCCAGCAGCCAAGGTTTTACAGGGTTGAACACTGAAGCTTTCTTT. Its translation: CASSQGFTGLNTEAFF.

J is TRBJ2-5 and V is TRBV3-1 (or the pseudogene TRBV3-2); 7 bases fit TRBD2. Germline V gene sequence: CDR1 LGHDT, CDR2 YNNKEL (reference sequence). V lost 3 bases, J lost 1 base, and 5 bases stayed unmatched. This CDR3 has 15 amino acids. CDR3 nucleotides: TGTGCCAGCAGCCATCTAGCGGTACTCCAAGAGACCCAGTACTTC. Its translation is CASSHLAVLQETQYF.

This clone appeared once. The chain combines TRBV14 with TRBJ2-1; TRBD2 agrees at 11 bases. Germline V gene data show CDR1 as SGHDN and CDR2 as FVKESK. The CDR3 spans 14 residues. V was clipped by 4 bases and J by 5 bases; unmatched bases: 1. For the CDR3, the DNA is TGTGCCAGCAGCCTAGCGGGGGGGCACAATGAGCAGTTCTTC. Residues: CASSLAGGHNEQFF.

The chain combines TRBV9 with TRBJ2-7, with 8 positions matching TRBD1. The V gene's germline CDR1 is SGDLS and CDR2 YYNGEE. The CDR3 length is 15 residues. V trimming: 0 bases; J trimming: 2 bases; junction bases outside the gene matches: 4. The CDR3 loop reads CASSVGAGGPYEQYF. The CDR3 region has the DNA TGTGCCAGCAGCGTAGGGGCAGGGGGCCCCTACGAGCAGTACTTC.

This chain joins TRBV7-6 and TRBJ1-2, with 7 bases identical to TRBD1. The CDR3 is 15 amino acids. V lost 5 bases and J lost 8; bases outside the gene matches: 14. Per germline, CDR1 SGHVS and CDR2 FNYEAQ. The CDR3 region is CASSDKRDSEFGYTF. The DNA of the CDR3 is TGTGCCAGCAGCGATAAACGGGACAGTGAGTTCGGCTACACCTTC.

The chain employs TRBV29-1 and TRBJ2-2, with TRBD1 matching over 10 bases. The ends lost 0 bases at V and 6 bases at J; junction bases unmatched: 7. CDR3 length equals 16 residues. Germline V CDR1 and CDR2: SQVTM, ANQGSEA. CDR3 sequence: CSVEEGRQGASGELFF. In DNA, the CDR3 is TGCAGCGTTGAAGAAGGGAGACAGGGGGCGTCCGGGGAGCTGTTTTTT.

This chain joins TRBV18 and TRBJ1-2, with D possibly TRBD1 on 6 matching bases. V lost 2 bases, J lost 5 bases, and 15 bases lay in between. Germline V gene sequence: CDR1 KGHSH, CDR2 LQKENI. The CDR3 runs to 15 residues. The CDR3 nucleotides are TGTGCCAGCTCACCAAGGACAGTGGAAGGGTATGGCTACACCTTC. This gives the protein CASSPRTVEGYGYTF.

The rearrangement joins TRBV4-1 to TRBJ2-1, with TRBD1 as a possible D gene (5 bases). V lost 1 base and J 4 bases, leaving 11 bases between the germline ends. The CDR3 runs 15 residues. Per the germline V gene, CDR1 is MGHRA and CDR2 is YSYEKL. Written as DNA, the CDR3 is TGCGCCAGCAGCCAAGTTGTGGGGCCTTACAATGAGCAGTTCTTC. This encodes CASSQVVGPYNEQFF.

The chain is built from TRBV18 and TRBJ1-1; 7 positions match TRBD1. The junction had 5 bases not matched to a gene; V was cut back by 3 bases and J by 1 base. CDR1 and CDR2 (germline): KGHSH, LQKENI. The CDR3 has 15 amino acids. This chain's CDR3 is CASSPMTGTNTEAFF. The CDR3 DNA reads TGTGCCAGCTCACCCATGACAGGGACGAACACTGAAGCTTTCTTT.

The chain links TRBV5-4 to TRBJ2-7, with D possibly TRBD1 on 6 matching bases. The CDR3 extends over 12 amino acids. Germline-derived CDR1 and CDR2 are SGHNT and YYREEE (reference sequence). The V and J ends lost 2 bases and 4 bases respectively, with 7 bases between them. This chain's CDR3 is CASSLTGYEQYF. The CDR3 DNA sequence: TGTGCCAGCAGCTTAACAGGGTACGAGCAGTACTTC.

The genes are TRBV5-5 and TRBJ2-2; tentatively, D is TRBD1 (5 bases). Germline loops: CDR1 SGHKS, CDR2 YYEKEE (reference sequence). The CDR3 loop spans 16 amino acids. Trimming removed 0 bases at V and 1 base at J, with 10 bases between. In DNA, the CDR3 is TGTGCCAGCAGCTTGGCCGGGCAGGGGAACACCGGGGAGCTGTTTTTT. Translating it yields CASSLAGQGNTGELFF. Based on the CDR3 plus reference TRBV5-5 and TRBJ2-2, the full variable domain is DAGVTQSPTHLIKTRGQQVTLRCSPISGHKSVSWYQQVLGQGPQFIFQYYEKEERGRGNFPDRFSARQFPNYSSELNVNALLLGDSALYLCASSLAGQGNTGELFFGEGSRLTVL.

The genes are TRBV5-1 and TRBJ1-1; D unresolved. Germline loops: CDR1 SGHRS, CDR2 YFSETQ. V was cut by 2 bases and J by 4 bases, with 12 bases left in between. The CDR3 runs 14 residues. The CDR3 nucleotides read TGCGCCAGCAGCTTCGGGGATGGGAGCACTGAAGCTTTCTTT. This codes for CASSFGDGSTEAFF.